The clone carrying this T cell receptor beta chain came up once. Its antigen remains unidentified. The data originate from a study of vaccination effects on CD4 cells after COVID-19. General study points: Within healthy vaccinees, only 1 of 255 vaccine-induced clones displayed cross-reactivity with common cold coronaviruses. Marked clonal contraction was seen in infection- and vaccine-induced clones late after vaccination.

Within the ViraFEST assay, antigen-specific CD4+ T cells underwent expansion with viral peptide pools prior to sequencing. Around day 10 of culture, CD4+ T cells were separated out. The healthy vaccine recipients, who had no prior SARS-CoV-2 infection, showed negative nucleocapsid antibodies. Some clones are missing from TCRdb's copy, which holds only in-frame ones; the method was immunoSEQ multiplex PCR. This sample has tens of thousands of clones; approximately 69% occur once, and the top ten carry 2.5% to 4%. The CDR3 extends over 13 amino acids. Trimming removed 7 bases at V and 2 bases at J, with 11 bases between. The germline CDR1 and CDR2 sequences are MNHEY and SVGAGI.

The clonotype originates from a human donor who received a COVID-19 vaccine. This chain links TRBV6-5 with TRBJ2-5; D is perhaps TRBD1 (5 bases). The sequences come from CD4+ T cells from PBMCs cultured with SARS-CoV-2 spike peptides, collected before COVID-19 vaccination. CDR3 nucleotide sequence: TGTGCCAGCACTAGGGGCCGACAAGAGACCCAGTACTTC. Its translation: CASTRGRQETQYF.